This paragraph reports one T cell receptor (beta chain). Antigen: not known. The CDR3 ends on some other residue instead of the conserved phenylalanine or tryptophan, so this is likely a read error. Unique molecular identifiers were incorporated during preparation of the TCRbeta library. TCRdb analysed the PCR reads with MiXCR anew, one entry per CDR3 protein. The repertoire consists of 500,000 to 650,000 distinct CDR3 sequences, with roughly 13% occurring once and the leading ten covering over 2%. CDR3 length equals 11 residues. Per germline, CDR1 SGHRS and CDR2 YFSETQ. The germline V and J ends were trimmed by 2 bases and 5 bases, with 4 bases remaining between them. These data come from a study of T-cell reconstitution after alpha-beta-depleted transplantation in children. The study, taken as a whole, reports: Recipient T cells and thymic progenitors that survived were the source of the high TCRbeta diversity seen at day 60 in some patients. Once a year had passed after transplant, T-cell counts and diversity came mostly from newly produced T cells. Alpha-beta T cells present about two months after transplant were reported to originate from several hundred expanded graft clones.

The specimen comprised PBMCs, mostly from graft donor cells, sampled 360 days after TCRalphabeta/CD19-depleted stem cell transplant. The sequence was obtained from a male patient younger than 18 who had a stem cell transplant for acute myeloid leukemia, so the T cells may come from the graft donor. V and J are TRBV5-1 and TRBJ2-5; D is ambiguous. CDR3 sequence (DNA): TGCGCCAGCAGCTTTTCCGAGACCCAGTACTCC. It codes for CASSFSETQYS.